A single sample is the source of the 8 T cell receptor beta chains below, sequenced in a study of CD8+ T cells in alopecia areata. Once RNA had been extracted, it was reverse transcribed into cDNA to act as the sequencing template. This table comes from immunoSEQ multiplex PCR, and its TCRdb copy is limited to in-frame clones, with some not included. Observed in the sample are around 100,000 clones, none of them singletons. Sequencing input: lesional skin. The receptors derive from a C3H/HeJ mouse with alopecia areata. The strain is characterized by the MHC haplotype H2-k.

To note about this clone: The gene names given are mouse names. The read finishes 4 residues shy of the CDR3 end, and the germline J gene is used to complete it. The chain uses TRBV13-1 and TRBJ2-5; no reliable D call. CDR1 and CDR2 (germline): NSHNY, SYGAGN. This CDR3 region has 13 residues. Trimming shortened V by 4 bases and J by 2 bases, and 8 bases separated the two germline ends. The CDR3 here is CASSLQIQDTQYF. Incomplete CDR3 DNA: TGTGCCAGCAGTCTACAGATCCAAGAC.

The sample holds a few counts of this clone. Germline and genes: mouse. The read comes to an end 4 residues before the CDR3 does, leaving the germline J gene to fill in the end. The genes are TRBV12-1 and TRBJ1-2; 11 bases fit TRBD1. Unmatched junction bases numbered 5, after V lost 2 bases and J lost 4 bases. The CDR3 loop spans 15 amino acids. Germline V gene lookup returns CDR1 SGHSN and CDR2 HYEKVE. The CDR3 DNA, read in part, is TGTGCCAGCTCTCCCCTGGGACAGGGGGGCTCC. This gives the protein CASSPLGQGGS. The whole CDR3 protein reads CASSPLGQGGSDYTF.

There are a few counts of this clone. The TCRdb protein fails to match the DNA translation at residue 10; the protein reported here was translated from the DNA. Genes here carry mouse names. The missing CDR3 end, 3 residues past where the read stops, is filled in from the germline J gene. J is TRBJ1-3 and V is TRBV19; 8 nucleotides align to TRBD1. The germline V gene has CDR1 FNHDT and CDR2 SITEND (reference sequence). The length of the CDR3 is 13 residues. The CDR3 protein is CASSMDREGTLYF. The sequenced part of the CDR3 DNA is TGTGCCAGCAGTATGGACAGGGAGGGTACG.

In its sample, this clone was seen a few times. The listed genes are named as in mouse. The sequence runs out 4 residues before the end of the CDR3; the remainder is reconstructed from the germline J gene. V and J are TRBV1 and TRBJ1-1, with 9 positions matching TRBD1. V lost 4 bases to trimming and J lost 3 bases; unmatched junction nucleotides: 6. This CDR3 spans 15 amino acids. Looked up from germline, CDR1 is NSQYPW and CDR2 is LRSPGD (reference sequence). The sequenced part of the CDR3 DNA is TGCACCTGCAGTGAGGGACAGGGTGAGGACACA. Residues: CTCSEGQGEDT. From start to end, the CDR3 is CTCSEGQGEDTEVFF.

On this clone itself: The gene names here belong to mouse. From the germline J gene comes the end of the CDR3, since the read stops 4 residues before it. The chain has TRBV13-3 and TRBJ1-2, with D possibly matching TRBD1 (6 bases). The V end was cut by 4 bases, the J end by 0 bases, with 10 bases between. The germline CDR1 and CDR2 sequences are NNHDY and SYVADS. The CDR3 runs 14 residues. The DNA read from the CDR3 is TGTGCCAGCAGTTCGGACAGCTCAAACTCC. This codes for CASSSDSSNS. The CDR3 in its entirety is CASSSDSSNSDYTF.

This clone was observed a handful of times. These gene names are mouse names. The DNA ends 4 residues before the CDR3 does, and the rest of the CDR3 is filled in from the germline J gene. The genes are TRBV31 and TRBJ2-7; TRBD2 aligns across 11 bases. CDR3 length equals 14 residues. Germline assignment: CDR1 GKSSPN and CDR2 SITVG. CDR3 DNA, as far as it was read: TGTGCCTGGAGTCCGACTGGGGGGGGTTAT. It yields the protein CAWSPTGGGY. The full CDR3 is CAWSPTGGGYEQYF. The whole variable domain, filled in from reference TRBV31 and TRBJ2-7, reads AQTIHQWPVAEIKAVGSPLSLGCTIKGKSSPNLYWYWQATGGTLQQLFYSITVGQVESVVQLNLSASRPKDDQFILSTEKLLLSHSGFYLCAWSPTGGGYEQYFGPGTRLTVL.

This clone has only a few counts. Gene names and germline refer to mouse. The CDR3 end lies 4 residues beyond the end of the read and is filled in from the germline J gene. J is TRBJ2-1 and V is TRBV31; the match to TRBD2 covers 9 bases. The germline gives CDR1 GKSSPN, CDR2 SITVG. The V segment lost 6 bases and the J segment 4 bases; nucleotides outside the gene matches: 1. This CDR3 is 12 amino acids long. CDR3 DNA, as far as it was read: TGTGCCTGTGACTGGGGGTATGCT. This translates into CACDWGYA. The whole CDR3 protein is CACDWGYAEQFF.

This clone was observed a handful of times. The gene names here belong to mouse. The DNA ends 4 residues before the CDR3 does, and the rest of the CDR3 is filled in from the germline J gene. This chain uses TRBV13-3 with TRBJ2-3; 11 bases map to TRBD1. The CDR3 sequence is 16 residues long. Germline V CDR1 and CDR2: NNHDY, SYVADS. V lost 3 bases, J lost 0 bases, and 3 bases stayed unmatched. The part of the CDR3 DNA that was read is TGTGCCAGCAGTGTGGGGACAGGGGGTAGTGCAGAA. Encoded protein: CASSVGTGGSAE. In full, the CDR3 is CASSVGTGGSAETLYF.